These T cell receptor beta chains were read from a single sample in a study of cytomegalovirus exposure and HLA in healthy donors. Assay used: immunoSEQ multiplex PCR; TCRdb lists only in-frame clones, some missing. Of fewer than 150,000 clones listed, around 74% are singletons. The sample comprised PBMCs. Receptors were obtained from a man aged 30 to 45 in good health and CMV-seronegative. Each CDR3 is given with its conserved first and last residue. The D gene is left open where the match is weak. Size values are once, few and many counts, or a class for expanded clones, and some rows have none.

DNA | CDR3 | size | V | D | J
TGCAGCTGCTTCACGAGGAGCACTGAAGCTTTCTTT | CSCFTRSTEAFF | - | TRBV29-1 | - | TRBJ1-1
TGTGCCAGCAGCCCGCGCAGAACTAGCGGGGGAGGTGGTTCCTACAATGAGCAGTTCTTC | CASSPRRTSGGGGSYNEQFF | - | TRBV4-2 | TRBD2 | TRBJ2-1
TGCGCCAGCAGCTTTGAGGGACAGACTGGCTACACCTTC | CASSFEGQTGYTF | - | TRBV5-1 | TRBD1 | TRBJ1-2
TGTGCCAGCAGCGACAGGGGACAGACCCAGTACTTC | CASSDRGQTQYF | few | TRBV6-5 | TRBD1 | TRBJ2-5
TGTGCCAGCAGCCAGGGTGACAGATACCAAGAGACCCAGTACTTC | CASSQGDRYQETQYF | - | TRBV11-2 | - | TRBJ2-5
TGTGCCAGCTCACCAGGGCCGGCCAGCAATCAGCCCCAGCATTTT | CASSPGPASNQPQHF | few | TRBV18 | - | TRBJ1-5
TGTGCCAGCAGCTTAGCGCGGGGGAAAGGCACAGATACGCAGTATTTT | CASSLARGKGTDTQYF | - | TRBV7-2 | TRBD2 | TRBJ2-3
TGTGCCAGCAGCCAAAGGACTAGCGGGAGAGATACGCAGTATTTT | CASSQRTSGRDTQYF | - | TRBV14 | TRBD2 | TRBJ2-3
TGTGCCAGCAGCTTAGGGTCGGGATTGGTGTTTGAGCAGTTCTTC | CASSLGSGLVFEQFF | few | TRBV7-8 | - | TRBJ2-1
TGCAGCGTTGAAGATACAGGGGAGGAGGGTAATGAGCAGTTCTTC | CSVEDTGEEGNEQFF | few | TRBV29-1 | - | TRBJ2-1
TGTGCCAGCAGCGTCACAGGGGGTCATGGCTACACCTTC | CASSVTGGHGYTF | - | TRBV7-6 | TRBD1 | TRBJ1-2
TGTGCCAGCAGCCCTGCAGGGTCCGGGGAGCTGTTTTTT | CASSPAGSGELFF | - | TRBV4-2 | - | TRBJ2-2
TGTGCCATCAGTGAGCTAGAGGGAAGAGTTGGGCACACCATATATTTT | CAISELEGRVGHTIYF | - | TRBV10-3 | - | TRBJ1-3
TGTGCCAGCAGCGAGGGCGAAAAACTGTTTTTT | CASSEGEKLFF | few | TRBV28 | - | TRBJ1-4
TGTGCCAGCAAGTTACAGGTGATGAACACTGAAGCTTTCTTT | CASKLQVMNTEAFF | few | TRBV7-9 | - | TRBJ1-1
TGTGCCAGCAGCCTCTACGGCACAGATACGCAGTATTTT | CASSLYGTDTQYF | - | TRBV5-6 | - | TRBJ2-3
TGTGCTTCGAGGGGGGGTACTAATGAAAAACTGTTTTTT | CASRGGTNEKLFF | - | TRBV30 | - | TRBJ1-4
TGTGCCAGCAGCATTGACAGCTACGAGCAGTACTTC | CASSIDSYEQYF | once | TRBV7-9 | - | TRBJ2-7
TGTGCCAGCAGCCGCGCTAGCGGGAGGGCCCTTGAGCAGTTCTTC | CASSRASGRALEQFF | few | TRBV13 | TRBD2 | TRBJ2-1
TGTGCCAGCAGTTTAGGTCGGGGTAGCACTGAAGCTTTCTTT | CASSLGRGSTEAFF | - | TRBV6-5 | - | TRBJ1-1
TGTGCCAGCAGCCCTAAAGACAGGGGGCAGACTGAAGCTTTCTTT | CASSPKDRGQTEAFF | - | TRBV11-2 | TRBD1 | TRBJ1-1
TGCAGCGTTGGTAGCGGGGGCATCACAGATACGCAGTATTTT | CSVGSGGITDTQYF | - | TRBV29-1 | TRBD2 | TRBJ2-3
TGTGCCAGCAGCTTAGAGTCAGACTACGAGCAGTACTTC | CASSLESDYEQYF | - | TRBV7-9 | - | TRBJ2-7
TGTGCCAGCAGCGACGACAGGGGGGGAGAAAAACTGTTTTTT | CASSDDRGGEKLFF | - | TRBV7-2 | TRBD1 | TRBJ1-4
TGTGCCAGCAGCACTGGGACAGGTTTTTACTATGGCTACACCTTC | CASSTGTGFYYGYTF | - | TRBV2 | TRBD1 | TRBJ1-2
TGTGCCATCCACCAATTGGGGAGGGTTCGCTTTTTCTTT | CAIHQLGRVRFFF | - | TRBV6-1 | - | TRBJ1-1
TGTGCCAGCAGTTCGCTGCTCCGGGAACTCTCCTACAATGAGCAGTTCTTC | CASSSLLRELSYNEQFF | - | TRBV5-6 | - | TRBJ2-1
TGCGCCAGCGGCCAAGGGACTAGAGGTTACGAGCAGTACTTC | CASGQGTRGYEQYF | - | TRBV4-3 | TRBD2 | TRBJ2-7
TGTGCCAGTAGTATACAGGGGGTTGGAGAGACCCAGTACTTC | CASSIQGVGETQYF | - | TRBV19 | TRBD1 | TRBJ2-5
TGTGCCAGCAGAGGAGCGGGAGTTCCCCGAAACTTCCAAGAGACCCAGTACTTC | CASRGAGVPRNFQETQYF | few | TRBV11-2 | TRBD2 | TRBJ2-5
TGTGCCAGCAGAACTACGACAGGGGTGGATACGCAGTATTTT | CASRTTTGVDTQYF | - | TRBV7-2 | TRBD1 | TRBJ2-3
TGTGCCAGCAGCACCGACACCTTCTCCTATAATTCACCCCTCCACTTT | CASSTDTFSYNSPLHF | - | TRBV5-6 | - | TRBJ1-6
TGTGCCAGCAGTTTGCCTGTACAGGGACTAGGCGAGCAGTACTTC | CASSLPVQGLGEQYF | - | TRBV28 | TRBD2 | TRBJ2-7
TGCGCCAGCAGCCAAGATCCAGCAGATACGCAGTATTTT | CASSQDPADTQYF | - | TRBV4-1 | - | TRBJ2-3
TGTGCCAGCAGTTACTCGGGGGCCCAAAACACCGGGGAGCTGTTTTTT | CASSYSGAQNTGELFF | - | TRBV6-5 | - | TRBJ2-2
TGCGCCAGCAGCTTTCAGGGACAGGGTAGCGGTGGCTACACCTTC | CASSFQGQGSGGYTF | - | TRBV5-1 | TRBD1 | TRBJ1-2
TGTGCCAGCAGCTTATCAGAGAACACTGAAGCTTTCTTT | CASSLSENTEAFF | - | TRBV7-9 | - | TRBJ1-1
TGTGCCAGCACCCGAGGGGGACAGAGATATGGCTACACCTTC | CASTRGGQRYGYTF | - | TRBV13 | TRBD1 | TRBJ1-2
TGTGCCAGCTCCACTAGCGGCTACAATGAGCAGTTCTTC | CASSTSGYNEQFF | - | TRBV7-2 | TRBD2 | TRBJ2-1
TGCGCCAGCAGCTGGGATACAGGGGGCCGGACTGAAGCTTTCTTT | CASSWDTGGRTEAFF | - | TRBV5-1 | TRBD1 | TRBJ1-1
TGTGCCAGTAGTAGTGGGGCTAGCGGGAACACCGGGGAGCTGTTTTTT | CASSSGASGNTGELFF | once | TRBV19 | TRBD2 | TRBJ2-2
TGTGCCAGCAGCGCCGGACAGGGGCTGCGGTACTTC | CASSAGQGLRYF | - | TRBV7-2 | TRBD1 | TRBJ2-5
TGTGCCAGCAGTGTAGGCCTGCGGGCCGGGGAGCTGTTTTTT | CASSVGLRAGELFF | - | TRBV6-1 | - | TRBJ2-2
TGTGCCAGCACCAAGGGGGATACGCAGTATTTT | CASTKGDTQYF | - | TRBV6-1 | - | TRBJ2-3
TGTGCCAGCAGCTTTAGCGGGAGGGCCGCGGCAGATACGCAGTATTTT | CASSFSGRAAADTQYF | - | TRBV7-8 | TRBD2 | TRBJ2-3
TGTGCCAGCAGTTACTACCGGGACAGGGCCTATGGCTACACCTTC | CASSYYRDRAYGYTF | - | TRBV6-5 | TRBD1 | TRBJ1-2
TGTGCCAGCAGCTGGGGAGGGTCGGGTACGCAGTATTTT | CASSWGGSGTQYF | - | TRBV11-2 | TRBD2 | TRBJ2-3
TGTGCCAGTAGTAGAATGGAGGACACTGAAGCTTTCTTT | CASSRMEDTEAFF | - | TRBV19 | - | TRBJ1-1
TGTGCCAGCCTCCTAGGGTCGGGAAGCCCCTACGAGCAGTACTTC | CASLLGSGSPYEQYF | - | TRBV6-1 | - | TRBJ2-7
TGTGCCAGCAGACATTCGGCCGGGAGCTCCTACAATGAGCAGTTCTTC | CASRHSAGSSYNEQFF | - | TRBV7-9 | - | TRBJ2-1
TGTGCCAGCAGCTTACGATGGCCAGGTTCATACGACTATGGCTACACCTTC | CASSLRWPGSYDYGYTF | - | TRBV7-8 | - | TRBJ1-2
TGTGCCAGCAGCCAAGTTGGCGGAGACGACACAGATACGCAGTATTTT | CASSQVGGDDTDTQYF | - | TRBV14 | - | TRBJ2-3
TGTGCCAGCAGCTGGGACAGATCCACTGAAGCTTTCTTT | CASSWDRSTEAFF | - | TRBV11-2 | TRBD1 | TRBJ1-1
TGTGCCAGCTCTTGGGCGGGCTATGGCTACACCTTC | CASSWAGYGYTF | - | TRBV28 | - | TRBJ1-2
TGTGCCATCAACGACAGGGGACGCACAGATACGCAGTATTTT | CAINDRGRTDTQYF | - | TRBV7-9 | TRBD1 | TRBJ2-3